A selection of T cell receptor beta chains follows, all from one sample in a study of T cell repertoires in cytomegalovirus infection. MiXCR was run by TCRdb on the reads, yielding one entry per CDR3 protein. The repertoire includes roughly 310,000 distinct CDR3 sequences, 25% to 30% of them detected once, and 20% sits in the top ten. Their specific antigens are unknown. This specimen consisted of cultured PBMCs, obtained from culture after CMV antigen stimulation. These TCRs come from a human donor in good health (CMV status not recorded). Some clones in this sample may be carry-over from other donors' samples. Each CDR3 is given with its conserved first and last residue. Fields, in order: V gene, clone size, CDR3 protein. Size values are once, few and many counts, or a class for expanded clones, and some rows have none.

TRBV2,NA,CASNIPGETGELFF
TRBV7-8,few,CASSLAGTPAGVRETQYF
TRBV28,NA,CASTLSRGLISGNTIYF
TRBV12-3/TRBV12-4,NA,CASRPGDRGGTEAFF
TRBV12-3/TRBV12-4,many,CASSPQGYSNQPQHF
TRBV6-1,NA,CASSTGTGLTGELFF
TRBV27,once,CASSSPISSYNSPLHF
TRBV19,NA,CASSISANTGELFF
TRBV27,NA,CASSALTGTYGYTF
TRBV7-8,few,CASSLKPYLPGLAGARTDTQYF
TRBV6-2/TRBV6-3,NA,CASSPLAGDTDTQYF
TRBV4-1,NA,CASSQPRGLNEQYF
TRBV6-2/TRBV6-3,NA,CATCWTANTEAFF
TRBV20-1,few,CSASRGVSYNEQFF
TRBV24-1,many,CATSDAPGQGPNAGELFF
TRBV6-1,NA,CASRDSSGNTIYF
TRBV20-1,NA,CSARWGSRSNQPQHF
TRBV6-5,few,CASSYSGVSGNQPQHF
TRBV7-6,NA,CASSLEPGQGLNTEAFF
TRBV7-2,NA,CASSLASQPVSGANVLTF
TRBV28,NA,CASSSTGFTEAFF
TRBV7-2,many,CASSKSGLTSGINEQYF
TRBV7-9,NA,CASLRPGTTMNTEAFF
TRBV6-1,few,CASRDNNQPQHF
TRBV7-9,NA,CASSYFSDRENGYTF
TRBV6-1,NA,CATRQPLAYEQYF
TRBV6-2/TRBV6-3,few,CASSRVAGGQTQYF
TRBV6-1,few,CASRQETLSNQPQHF
TRBV6-9,once,CASSVNRREVYEQYF
TRBV11-2,few,CASSFDLSTDTQYF
TRBV19,NA,CASSKFMNTEAFF
TRBV7-6,many,CASSLQRRVLTF
TRBV10-2,few,CASSESGLGHEKLFF
TRBV6-5,few,CASSYSDRNTEAFF
TRBV12-3/TRBV12-4,NA,CASSPLGQDSTDTQYF
TRBV7-8,many,CASSLDLGFGNTIYF
TRBV6-1,few,CASSEVVMDNSPLHF
TRBV7-8,many,CASSPGGFSYEQYF
TRBV20-1,few,CSAPSRQGALDEQYF
TRBV28,once,CASGTTGVRGSPLHF
TRBV20-1,NA,CSARGPAGTQETQYF
TRBV20-1,NA,CSGLSRVLRETQYF
TRBV2,few,CASLLGLAGYEQFF
TRBV7-2,few,CASSFFSYEQYF
TRBV5-5,NA,CASSLVSIDEQFF
TRBV28,NA,CASSLLVSGSSPTYEQYF
TRBV7-8,many,CASSVRQAGVSGANVLTF
TRBV19,few,CASSIGVDQPQHF
TRBV5-5,NA,CASSLKAGTSTDTQYF
TRBV6-5,few,CASSYSNGFSGYTF
TRBV20-1,NA,CSVRQGAWTEAFF
TRBV6-1,many,CATKSDFETSAEAFF
TRBV4-1,few,CASSQEGFRRLDRSSYEQYF